These T cell receptor beta chains were read from a single sample in a study of blood T cell repertoires in COVID-19. Profiling relied on immunoSEQ multiplex PCR, and the TCRdb table lists in-frame clones only, not all of them. The sample consists of tens of thousands of clones, approximately 86% of them appearing once. The sample was peripheral blood. These receptors came from a woman aged 80 or older with acute or convalescent COVID-19. CDR3s include the opening cysteine and the closing phenylalanine or tryptophan.

v_gene: TRBV19
j_gene: TRBJ1-2
CDR3aa: CASSILTGAYGYTF

v_gene: TRBV11-3
j_gene: TRBJ2-1
CDR3aa: CASSTGTSSVNEQFF

v_gene: TRBV6-5
j_gene: TRBJ2-1
CDR3aa: CASSRQGARWSEQFF

v_gene: TRBV5-1
j_gene: TRBJ1-2
CDR3aa: CASSLQGNGYTF

v_gene: TRBV9
j_gene: TRBJ1-1
CDR3aa: CASSVDTGRNTEAFF

v_gene: TRBV4-1
j_gene: TRBJ1-2
CDR3aa: CASSKPDRNHYGYTF

v_gene: TRBV3-1/TRBV3-2
j_gene: TRBJ2-1
CDR3aa: CASSRGPSSYNEQFF

v_gene: TRBV5-1
j_gene: TRBJ1-6
CDR3aa: CASSSSSGDGNSPLHF

v_gene: TRBV13
j_gene: TRBJ2-7
CDR3aa: CASSLGGQGGNYEQYF

v_gene: TRBV16
j_gene: TRBJ2-3
CDR3aa: CASSQPRAVPDTQYF

v_gene: TRBV9
j_gene: TRBJ2-3
CDR3aa: CASSVAWRGGTDTQYF

v_gene: TRBV23-1
j_gene: TRBJ2-5
CDR3aa: CASSHGHIELGETQYF

v_gene: TRBV4-2
j_gene: TRBJ1-2
CDR3aa: CASSRFLRDRGHYGYTF

v_gene: TRBV6-5
j_gene: TRBJ1-5
CDR3aa: CASSYTRTGGSQPQHF

v_gene: TRBV5-1
j_gene: TRBJ1-1
CDR3aa: CASRPGGVDRVQSAFF

v_gene: TRBV19
j_gene: TRBJ1-2
CDR3aa: CASSQGGGYGYTF

v_gene: TRBV12-5
j_gene: TRBJ2-1
CDR3aa: CASGLVRTGKEQFF

v_gene: TRBV5-1
j_gene: TRBJ1-1
CDR3aa: CASSSFTGSTEAFF

v_gene: TRBV10-2
j_gene: TRBJ2-2
CDR3aa: CADPTGSTGELFF

v_gene: TRBV23-1
j_gene: TRBJ2-7
CDR3aa: CASILAGGPYEQYF

v_gene: TRBV15
j_gene: TRBJ2-5
CDR3aa: CATSKDRAEETQYF

v_gene: TRBV7-3
j_gene: TRBJ2-7
CDR3aa: CASTLSGVSSYEQYF

v_gene: TRBV28
j_gene: TRBJ1-2
CDR3aa: CASSYRQGVSNYGYTF

v_gene: TRBV11-2
j_gene: TRBJ1-6
CDR3aa: CASTKGERHSPLHF

v_gene: TRBV5-1
j_gene: TRBJ2-1
CDR3aa: CASSRPPGGLYNEQFF